These T cell receptor beta chains were read from a single sample in a study of cytomegalovirus exposure and HLA in healthy donors. Assay: immunoSEQ multiplex PCR; the TCRdb copy retains only in-frame clones and omits some. This sample has approximately 140,000 clones; 82% occur once, and the top ten carry 2.5%. Sequences were obtained from PBMCs. The source is a male donor in good health and CMV-seronegative. Each CDR3 is given with its conserved first and last residue. The order of the fields is clone size, V gene, D gene, J gene, CDR3 length, CDR3 DNA, CDR3 protein. The D gene is left open where the match is weak. Part of the rows lack a size; the others show once, few, many or a class for expanded clones.

clone size: .
V gene: TRBV5-4
D gene: TRBD2
J gene: TRBJ2-3
CDR3 length: 15
CDR3 DNA: TGTGCCAGCAGCTGGGGTAGCGGGAGCGAGCAAACGCAGTATTTT
CDR3 protein: CASSWGSGSEQTQYF

clone size: .
V gene: TRBV15
D gene: .
J gene: TRBJ2-5
CDR3 length: 15
CDR3 DNA: TGTGCCACCAGCAGAGCTCCGCGGGGAGAAGAGACCCAGTACTTC
CDR3 protein: CATSRAPRGEETQYF

clone size: .
V gene: TRBV7-3
D gene: TRBD2
J gene: TRBJ2-2
CDR3 length: 15
CDR3 DNA: TGTGCCAGCAGCTCCCTAGCGGGAGGTACCGGGGAGCTGTTTTTT
CDR3 protein: CASSSLAGGTGELFF

clone size: .
V gene: TRBV5-6
D gene: .
J gene: TRBJ2-3
CDR3 length: 17
CDR3 DNA: TGTGCCAGCAGCCTCCGAGTACTCGGGACTAGCACAGATACGCAGTATTTT
CDR3 protein: CASSLRVLGTSTDTQYF

clone size: .
V gene: TRBV7-3
D gene: .
J gene: TRBJ2-7
CDR3 length: 15
CDR3 DNA: TGTGCCAGCAGCCAGGGCGGGGCGTCCTCCTACGAGCAGTACTTC
CDR3 protein: CASSQGGASSYEQYF

clone size: .
V gene: TRBV9
D gene: .
J gene: TRBJ2-3
CDR3 length: 15
CDR3 DNA: TGTGCCAGCAGCGTAGTTAGTACTAGCACAGATACGCAGTATTTT
CDR3 protein: CASSVVSTSTDTQYF

clone size: once
V gene: TRBV11-3
D gene: .
J gene: TRBJ2-7
CDR3 length: 13
CDR3 DNA: TGTGCCCCCACCAGGCAGGTGACCTACGAGCAGTACTTC
CDR3 protein: CAPTRQVTYEQYF

clone size: .
V gene: TRBV10-3
D gene: .
J gene: TRBJ2-1
CDR3 length: 12
CDR3 DNA: TGTGCCATCAGTGATTTTCCTAATGAGCAGTTCTTC
CDR3 protein: CAISDFPNEQFF

clone size: .
V gene: TRBV19
D gene: TRBD2
J gene: TRBJ2-1
CDR3 length: 14
CDR3 DNA: TGTGCCACCAACCCCGGGACTAGCTGGACTGAGCAGTTCTTC
CDR3 protein: CATNPGTSWTEQFF

clone size: .
V gene: TRBV15
D gene: TRBD1
J gene: TRBJ2-7
CDR3 length: 15
CDR3 DNA: TGTGCCACCAGCGGACCACAGGGGATTACCTACGAGCAGTACTTC
CDR3 protein: CATSGPQGITYEQYF

clone size: .
V gene: TRBV5-1
D gene: TRBD2
J gene: TRBJ2-1
CDR3 length: 14
CDR3 DNA: TGCGCCAGCAGCGACTGGACTAGCATCAATGAGCAGTTCTTC
CDR3 protein: CASSDWTSINEQFF

clone size: .
V gene: TRBV29-1
D gene: TRBD2
J gene: TRBJ2-3
CDR3 length: 19
CDR3 DNA: TGCAGCGTTGTATTCGGAAGGACTAGCCCGCGCCTAAGCACAGATACGCAGTATTTT
CDR3 protein: CSVVFGRTSPRLSTDTQYF

clone size: once
V gene: TRBV13
D gene: .
J gene: TRBJ2-1
CDR3 length: 16
CDR3 DNA: TGTGCCAGCAGCTTAGAGGGCGGGAAGGGGTCAAATGAGCAGTTCTTC
CDR3 protein: CASSLEGGKGSNEQFF

clone size: .
V gene: TRBV6-5
D gene: TRBD1
J gene: TRBJ1-1
CDR3 length: 14
CDR3 DNA: TGTGCCAGCAGGGGGACAGGGAGAGGCACTGAAGCTTTCTTT
CDR3 protein: CASRGTGRGTEAFF

clone size: .
V gene: TRBV6-5
D gene: .
J gene: TRBJ2-1
CDR3 length: 15
CDR3 DNA: TGTGCCAGCAGTGGACTTAGCGGCTCCTACAATGAGCAGTTCTTC
CDR3 protein: CASSGLSGSYNEQFF

clone size: .
V gene: TRBV29-1
D gene: TRBD1
J gene: TRBJ2-2
CDR3 length: 16
CDR3 DNA: TGCAGCGTTGAAGATCGGCGACAGGGGAACACCGGGGAGCTGTTTTTT
CDR3 protein: CSVEDRRQGNTGELFF

clone size: few
V gene: TRBV25-1
D gene: .
J gene: TRBJ2-1
CDR3 length: 11
CDR3 DNA: TGTGCCAGCTCCCGGGACAATGAGCAGTTCTTC
CDR3 protein: CASSRDNEQFF

clone size: once
V gene: TRBV25-1
D gene: .
J gene: TRBJ2-7
CDR3 length: 12
CDR3 DNA: TGTGCCAGCAGCCTCTCAGGCTACGAGCAGTACTTC
CDR3 protein: CASSLSGYEQYF

clone size: .
V gene: TRBV30
D gene: .
J gene: TRBJ2-7
CDR3 length: 14
CDR3 DNA: TGTGCCTGGAGTGTATACGGCGGTTCCTACGAGCAGTACTTC
CDR3 protein: CAWSVYGGSYEQYF

clone size: .
V gene: TRBV7-9
D gene: .
J gene: TRBJ1-4
CDR3 length: 15
CDR3 DNA: TGTGCCAGCAGCTTAGGACAGGCGCCTAATGAAAAACTGTTTTTT
CDR3 protein: CASSLGQAPNEKLFF

clone size: .
V gene: TRBV19
D gene: TRBD1
J gene: TRBJ1-6
CDR3 length: 14
CDR3 DNA: TGTGCCAGTAGTCTCGACAGGGCTGATTCACCCCTCCACTTT
CDR3 protein: CASSLDRADSPLHF

clone size: few
V gene: TRBV5-4
D gene: .
J gene: TRBJ2-5
CDR3 length: 14
CDR3 DNA: TGTGCCAGCAGCCTGTCGTCAGACCAAGAGACCCAGTACTTC
CDR3 protein: CASSLSSDQETQYF

clone size: .
V gene: TRBV4-1
D gene: TRBD2
J gene: TRBJ2-5
CDR3 length: 13
CDR3 DNA: TGCGCCAGCAGCCAAGGGGCTAGCGGGACCCAGTACTTC
CDR3 protein: CASSQGASGTQYF

clone size: .
V gene: TRBV5-1
D gene: .
J gene: TRBJ2-5
CDR3 length: 13
CDR3 DNA: TGCGCCAGCAGCAACAGGGCACAAGAGACCCAGTACTTC
CDR3 protein: CASSNRAQETQYF

clone size: .
V gene: TRBV30
D gene: .
J gene: TRBJ2-5
CDR3 length: 12
CDR3 DNA: TGTGCCTGCCAACCGCGGGAAGAGACCCAGTACTTC
CDR3 protein: CACQPREETQYF

clone size: once
V gene: TRBV6-1
D gene: TRBD2
J gene: TRBJ2-1
CDR3 length: 15
CDR3 DNA: TGTGCCAGCAGTGAAGTGAGCGGGGGATACAATGAGCAGTTCTTC
CDR3 protein: CASSEVSGGYNEQFF

clone size: .
V gene: TRBV7-8
D gene: .
J gene: TRBJ1-2
CDR3 length: 12
CDR3 DNA: TGTGCCAGCAGCATAGACACGTATGGCTACACCTTC
CDR3 protein: CASSIDTYGYTF

clone size: once
V gene: TRBV28
D gene: .
J gene: TRBJ2-6
CDR3 length: 15
CDR3 DNA: TGTGCCAGCAACGAAGCCCGCTCTGGGGCCAACGTCCTGACTTTC
CDR3 protein: CASNEARSGANVLTF

clone size: .
V gene: TRBV10-3
D gene: TRBD1
J gene: TRBJ2-5
CDR3 length: 16
CDR3 DNA: TGTGCCATCAGTGAGGGGGGGCAGGGGGCGAAGGAGACCCAGTACTTC
CDR3 protein: CAISEGGQGAKETQYF